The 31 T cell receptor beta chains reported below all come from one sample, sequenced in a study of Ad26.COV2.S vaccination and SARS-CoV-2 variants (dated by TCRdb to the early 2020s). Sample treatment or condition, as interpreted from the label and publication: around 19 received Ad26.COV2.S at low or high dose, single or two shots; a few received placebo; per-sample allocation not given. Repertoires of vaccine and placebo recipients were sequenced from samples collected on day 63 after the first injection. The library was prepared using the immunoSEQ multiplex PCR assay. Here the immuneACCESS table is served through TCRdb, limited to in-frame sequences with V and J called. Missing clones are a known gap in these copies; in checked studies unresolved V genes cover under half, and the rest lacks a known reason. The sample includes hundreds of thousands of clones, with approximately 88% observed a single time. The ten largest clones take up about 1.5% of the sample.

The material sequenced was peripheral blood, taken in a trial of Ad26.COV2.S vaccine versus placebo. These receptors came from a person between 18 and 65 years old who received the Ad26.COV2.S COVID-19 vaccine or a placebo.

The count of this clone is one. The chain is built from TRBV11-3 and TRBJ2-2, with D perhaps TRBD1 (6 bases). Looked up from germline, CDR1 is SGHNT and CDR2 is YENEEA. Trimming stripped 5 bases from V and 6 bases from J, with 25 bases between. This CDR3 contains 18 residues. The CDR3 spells CASSNPPTGRVESGELFF. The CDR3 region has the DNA TGTGCCAGCAGCAATCCACCAACAGGGCGGGTAGAGTCCGGGGAGCTGTTTTTT.

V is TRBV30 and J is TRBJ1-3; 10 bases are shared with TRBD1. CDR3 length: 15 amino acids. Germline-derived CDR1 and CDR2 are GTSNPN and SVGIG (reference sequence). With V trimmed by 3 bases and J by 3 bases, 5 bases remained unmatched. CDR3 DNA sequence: TGTGCCTGGAGCGAGGGACAGGGGAGTGGAAACACCATATATTTT. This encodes CAWSEGQGSGNTIYF.

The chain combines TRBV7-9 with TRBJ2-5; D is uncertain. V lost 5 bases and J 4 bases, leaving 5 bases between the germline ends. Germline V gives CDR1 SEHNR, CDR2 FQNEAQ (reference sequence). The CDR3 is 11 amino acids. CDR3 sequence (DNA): TGTGCCAGCAGCGATGGAGAGACCCAGTACTTC. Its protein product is CASSDGETQYF.

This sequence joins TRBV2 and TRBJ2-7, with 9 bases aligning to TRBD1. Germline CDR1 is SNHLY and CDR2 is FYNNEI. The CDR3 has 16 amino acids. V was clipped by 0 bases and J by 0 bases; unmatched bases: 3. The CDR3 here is CASSEARTGASYEQYF. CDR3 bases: TGTGCCAGCAGTGAAGCGAGGACAGGGGCCTCCTACGAGCAGTACTTC.

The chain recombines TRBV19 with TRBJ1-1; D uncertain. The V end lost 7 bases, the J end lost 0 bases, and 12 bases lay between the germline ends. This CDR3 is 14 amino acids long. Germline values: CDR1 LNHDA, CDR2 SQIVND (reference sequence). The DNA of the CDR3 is TGTGCCAGTAAGTCAGGAATCATGAACACTGAAGCTTTCTTT. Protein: CASKSGIMNTEAFF.

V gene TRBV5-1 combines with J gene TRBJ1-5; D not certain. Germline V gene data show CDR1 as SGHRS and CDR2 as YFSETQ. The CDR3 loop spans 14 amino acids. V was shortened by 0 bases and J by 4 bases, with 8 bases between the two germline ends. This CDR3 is CASSLELGNQPQHF. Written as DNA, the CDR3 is TGCGCCAGCAGCTTGGAATTGGGAAATCAGCCCCAGCATTTT.

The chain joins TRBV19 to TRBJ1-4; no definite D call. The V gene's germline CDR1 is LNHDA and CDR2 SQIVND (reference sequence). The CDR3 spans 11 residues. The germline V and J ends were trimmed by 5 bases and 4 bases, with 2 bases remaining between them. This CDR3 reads CASSHNEKLFF. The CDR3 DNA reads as TGTGCCAGTAGTCATAATGAAAAACTGTTTTTT.

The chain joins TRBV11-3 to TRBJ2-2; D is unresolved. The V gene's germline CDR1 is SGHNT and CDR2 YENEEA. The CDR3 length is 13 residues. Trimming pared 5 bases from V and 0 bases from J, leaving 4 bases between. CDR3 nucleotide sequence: TGTGCCAGCAGCGGACCGAACACCGGGGAGCTGTTTTTT. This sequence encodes CASSGPNTGELFF.

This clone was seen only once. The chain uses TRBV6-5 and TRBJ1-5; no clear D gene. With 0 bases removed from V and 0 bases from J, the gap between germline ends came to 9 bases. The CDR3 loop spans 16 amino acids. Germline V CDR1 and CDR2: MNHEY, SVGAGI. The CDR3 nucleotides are TGTGCCAGCAGTTACTCACGGCCTTATAGCAATCAGCCCCAGCATTTT. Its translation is CASSYSRPYSNQPQHF.

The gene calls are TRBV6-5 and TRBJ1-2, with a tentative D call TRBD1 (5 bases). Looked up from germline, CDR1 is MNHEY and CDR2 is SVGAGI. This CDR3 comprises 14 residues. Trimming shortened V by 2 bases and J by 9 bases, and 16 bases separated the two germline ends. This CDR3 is CASSYRRDEARYTF. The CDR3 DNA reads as TGTGCCAGCAGTTACCGCCGGGACGAGGCACGCTACACCTTC.

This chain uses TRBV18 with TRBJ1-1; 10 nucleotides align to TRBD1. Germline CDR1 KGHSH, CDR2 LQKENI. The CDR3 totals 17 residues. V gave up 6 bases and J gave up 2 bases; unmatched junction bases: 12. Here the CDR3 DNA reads TGTGCCAGCTCCCTATCCGGGACAGGGGAGCTCAACACTGAAGCTTTCTTT. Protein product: CASSLSGTGELNTEAFF.

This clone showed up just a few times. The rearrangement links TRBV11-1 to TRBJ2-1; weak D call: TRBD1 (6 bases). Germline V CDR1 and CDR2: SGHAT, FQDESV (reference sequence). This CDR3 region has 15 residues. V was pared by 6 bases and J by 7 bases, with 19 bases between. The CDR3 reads CASSSLTGLRNEQFF. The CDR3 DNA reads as TGTGCCAGCAGTTCCCTTACAGGGCTGAGGAATGAGCAGTTCTTC.

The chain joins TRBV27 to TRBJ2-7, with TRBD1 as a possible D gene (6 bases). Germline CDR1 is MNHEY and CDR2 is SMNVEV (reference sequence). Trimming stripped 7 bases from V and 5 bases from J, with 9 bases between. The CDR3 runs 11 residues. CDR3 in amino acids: CASTPGDEQYF. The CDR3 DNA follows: TGTGCCAGCACCCCAGGGGACGAGCAGTACTTC.

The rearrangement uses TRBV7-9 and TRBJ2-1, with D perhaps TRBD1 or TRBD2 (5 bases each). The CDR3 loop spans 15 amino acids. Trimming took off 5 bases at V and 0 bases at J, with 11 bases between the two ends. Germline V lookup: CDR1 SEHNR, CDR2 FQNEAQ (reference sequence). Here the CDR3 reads CASSDSGSSYNEQFF. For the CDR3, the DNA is TGTGCCAGCAGCGACAGCGGTAGCTCCTACAATGAGCAGTTCTTC.

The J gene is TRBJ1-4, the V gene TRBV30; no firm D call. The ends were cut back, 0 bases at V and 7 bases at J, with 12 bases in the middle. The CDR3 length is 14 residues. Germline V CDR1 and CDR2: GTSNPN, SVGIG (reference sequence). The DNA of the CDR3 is TGTGCCTGGAGTGTATCTACAACGGCTGAAAAACTGTTTTTT. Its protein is CAWSVSTTAEKLFF.

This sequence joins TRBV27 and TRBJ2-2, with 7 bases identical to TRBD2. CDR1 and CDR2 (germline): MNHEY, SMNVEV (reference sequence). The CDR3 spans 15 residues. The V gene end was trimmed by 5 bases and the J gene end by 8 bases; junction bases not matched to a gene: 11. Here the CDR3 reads CASSPGGRASGELFF. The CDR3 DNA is TGTGCCAGCAGTCCAGGAGGGAGGGCGTCTGGGGAGCTGTTTTTT.

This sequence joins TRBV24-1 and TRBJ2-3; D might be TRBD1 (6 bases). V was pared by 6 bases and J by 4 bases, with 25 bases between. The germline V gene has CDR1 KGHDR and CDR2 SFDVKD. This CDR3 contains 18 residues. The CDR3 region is CATSSQPGQTGNPDTQYF. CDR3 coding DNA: TGTGCCACCAGTTCCCAGCCCGGCCAGACAGGCAACCCAGATACGCAGTATTTT.

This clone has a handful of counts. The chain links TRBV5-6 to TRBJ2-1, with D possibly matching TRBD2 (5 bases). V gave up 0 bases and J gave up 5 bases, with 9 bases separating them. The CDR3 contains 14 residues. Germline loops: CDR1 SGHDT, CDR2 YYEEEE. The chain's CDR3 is CASSLADGNNEQFF. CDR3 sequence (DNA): TGTGCCAGCAGCTTGGCCGACGGGAACAATGAGCAGTTCTTC. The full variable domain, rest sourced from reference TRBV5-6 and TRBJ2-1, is DAGVTQSPTHLIKTRGQQVTLRCSPKSGHDTVSWYQQALGQGPQFIFQYYEEEERQRGNFPDRFSGHQFPNYSSELNVNALLLGDSALYLCASSLADGNNEQFFGPGTRLTVL.

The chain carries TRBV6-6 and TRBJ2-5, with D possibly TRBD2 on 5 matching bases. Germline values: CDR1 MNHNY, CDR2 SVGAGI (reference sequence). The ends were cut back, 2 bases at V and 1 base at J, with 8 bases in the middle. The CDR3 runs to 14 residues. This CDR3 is CASSYPGVQETQYF. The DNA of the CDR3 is TGTGCCAGCAGTTACCCCGGGGTCCAAGAGACCCAGTACTTC.

CDR3 bases: TGTGCCAGCAGCTTCGGGACTAGCGGGATCTACAATGAGCAGTTCTTC. Translating it yields CASSFGTSGIYNEQFF. The V and J genes are TRBV9 and TRBJ2-1, with 13 bases lining up with TRBD2. CDR1 and CDR2 (germline): SGDLS, YYNGEE. V was clipped by 4 bases and J by 3 bases; unmatched bases: 4. The CDR3 spans 16 residues.

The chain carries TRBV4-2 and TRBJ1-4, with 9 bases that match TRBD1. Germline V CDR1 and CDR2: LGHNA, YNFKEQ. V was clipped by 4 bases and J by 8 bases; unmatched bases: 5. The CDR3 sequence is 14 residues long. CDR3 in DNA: TGTGCCAGCAGCCGGACAGGGGCCGACGAAAAACTGTTTTTT. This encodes CASSRTGADEKLFF.

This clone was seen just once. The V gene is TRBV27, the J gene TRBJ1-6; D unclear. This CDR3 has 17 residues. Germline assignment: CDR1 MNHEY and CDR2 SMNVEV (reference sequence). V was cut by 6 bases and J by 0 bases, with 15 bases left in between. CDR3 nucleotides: TGTGCCAGCAGCCCCTTCGCTTTTTTCTCCTATAATTCACCCCTCCACTTT. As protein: CASSPFAFFSYNSPLHF.

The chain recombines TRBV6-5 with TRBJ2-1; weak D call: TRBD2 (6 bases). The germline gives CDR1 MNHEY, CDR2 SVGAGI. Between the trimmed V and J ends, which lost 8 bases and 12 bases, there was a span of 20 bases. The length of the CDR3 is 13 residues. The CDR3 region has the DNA TGTGCCAGCGGGACGCGGGGCTTGGATCGGCAGTTCTTC. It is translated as CASGTRGLDRQFF.

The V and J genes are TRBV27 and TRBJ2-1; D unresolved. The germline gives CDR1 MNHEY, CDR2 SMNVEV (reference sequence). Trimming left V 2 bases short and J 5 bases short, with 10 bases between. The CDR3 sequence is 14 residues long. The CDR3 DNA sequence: TGTGCCAGCAGTTTACCCTCGACGGACAATGAGCAGTTCTTC. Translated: CASSLPSTDNEQFF.

CDR3 sequence reads: CASSLRTSGGTGELFF. The CDR3 nucleotides are TGTGCCAGTAGTCTCAGGACTAGCGGGGGGACCGGGGAGCTGTTTTTT. This chain joins TRBV19 and TRBJ2-2, with TRBD2 matching over 14 bases. Germline trimming cut 5 bases from V and 5 bases from J; bases unmatched to any gene: 4. Germline CDR1 and CDR2: LNHDA and SQIVND (reference sequence). The CDR3 runs to 16 residues.

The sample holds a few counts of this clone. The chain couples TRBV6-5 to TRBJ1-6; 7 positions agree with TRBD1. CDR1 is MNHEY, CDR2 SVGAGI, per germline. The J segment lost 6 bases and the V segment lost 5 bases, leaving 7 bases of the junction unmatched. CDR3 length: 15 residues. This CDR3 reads CASSRGTVRNSPLHF. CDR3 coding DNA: TGTGCCAGCAGTCGAGGGACAGTTCGTAATTCACCCCTCCACTTT.

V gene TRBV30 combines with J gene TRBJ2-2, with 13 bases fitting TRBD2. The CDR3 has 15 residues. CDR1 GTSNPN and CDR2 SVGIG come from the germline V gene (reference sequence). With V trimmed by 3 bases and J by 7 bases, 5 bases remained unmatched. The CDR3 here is CAWSGLAGVVGELFF. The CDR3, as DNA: TGTGCCTGGAGCGGACTAGCGGGAGTTGTCGGGGAGCTGTTTTTT.

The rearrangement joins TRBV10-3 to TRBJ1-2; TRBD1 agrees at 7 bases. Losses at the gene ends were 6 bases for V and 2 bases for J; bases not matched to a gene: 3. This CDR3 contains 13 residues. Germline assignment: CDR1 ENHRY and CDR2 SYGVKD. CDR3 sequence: CAISRGDNYGYTF. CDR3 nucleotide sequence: TGTGCCATCAGCAGGGGGGACAACTATGGCTACACCTTC.

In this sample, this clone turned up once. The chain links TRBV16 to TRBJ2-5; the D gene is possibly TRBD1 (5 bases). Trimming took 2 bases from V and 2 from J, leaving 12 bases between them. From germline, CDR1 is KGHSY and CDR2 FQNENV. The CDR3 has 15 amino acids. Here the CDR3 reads CASSQNPSGQETQYF. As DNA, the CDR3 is TGTGCCAGCAGCCAAAACCCCTCAGGGCAAGAGACCCAGTACTTC.

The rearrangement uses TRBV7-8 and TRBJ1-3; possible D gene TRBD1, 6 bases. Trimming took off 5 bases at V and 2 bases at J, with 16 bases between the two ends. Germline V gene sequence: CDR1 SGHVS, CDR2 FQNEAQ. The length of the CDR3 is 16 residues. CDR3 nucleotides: TGTGCCAGCAGCCAGCGCAGGGAGGGGGCTGGAAACACCATATATTTT. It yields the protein CASSQRREGAGNTIYF.

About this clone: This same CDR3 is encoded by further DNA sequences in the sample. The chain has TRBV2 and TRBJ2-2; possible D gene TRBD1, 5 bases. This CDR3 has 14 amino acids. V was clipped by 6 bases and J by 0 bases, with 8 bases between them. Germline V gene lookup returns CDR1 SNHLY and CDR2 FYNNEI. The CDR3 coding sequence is TGTGCCAGCAGGGGGCTAGCGAACACCGGGGAGCTGTTTTTT. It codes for CASRGLANTGELFF. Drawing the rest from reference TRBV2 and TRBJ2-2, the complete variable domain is EPEVTQTPSHQVTQMGQEVILRCVPISNHLYFYWYRQILGQKVEFLVSFYNNEISEKSEIFDDQFSVERPDGSNFTLKIRSTKLEDSAMYFCASRGLANTGELFFGEGSRLTVL.